This note documents a single TCR beta chain sequence. Seattle researchers signed up patients amid active infection and tracked them longitudinally. These data come from a study of blood T cell repertoires in COVID-19. Whole-study context: The United States, Italy and Spain provided the acute and convalescent COVID-19 samples. Sample material is recorded as cDNA or gDNA derived from T cells, B-cell-depleted T cells, or PBMCs.

The J segment lost 9 bases and the V segment lost 5 bases, leaving 10 bases of the junction unmatched. The germline CDR1 and CDR2 sequences are LGHDT and YNNKEL (reference sequence). The CDR3 is 14 residues long. In the original workflow: Amplification of reference gene primers provided the estimated nucleated cell counts. Only in-frame clones appear in the TCRdb table, and some are missing; sequencing was by immunoSEQ multiplex PCR. V and J calls and clone size come straight from that table; D and trimming were deduced from the DNA. Counted here are 250,000 or so clones, about 88% occurring once; the ten biggest clones make up over 5%.

The TCR was taken from an older woman with COVID-19, enrolled during active disease. The J gene is TRBJ1-3, the V gene TRBV3-1 (or the pseudogene TRBV3-2); 7 bases line up with TRBD1. The source material was peripheral blood. The CDR3 sequence is CASSGRDSVSTIYF. The DNA for the CDR3 is TGTGCCAGCAGCGGCCGGGACAGTGTATCCACCATATATTTT.